This section outlines one T cell receptor beta chain sequence together with its context. The CDR3 has 13 residues. The sample is drawn from a study of preoperative IRX-2 immunotherapy in early breast cancer. As to treatment: preoperative locoregional IRX-2 cytokine immunotherapy. Patients received preoperative, locoregional IRX-2 cytokine immunotherapy in a phase Ib study. Clones were sequenced by immunoSEQ multiplex PCR, and TCRdb holds only the in-frame ones, with some missing. The sample yields about 89,000 clones, 75% to 90% seen once. V and J are TRBV1 and TRBJ2-7. TRBV1 is an annotated pseudogene. The TCR sequence derives from a human donor with breast cancer. Sample: tumor tissue, taken after IRX-2 immunotherapy. CDR3 sequence: CASSHPDRYEQYF. In DNA, the CDR3 is TGCGCCAGCAGCCACCCCGATCGCTACGAGCAGTACTTC.